This T cell receptor (beta chain) was identified during a study of blood T cell repertoires in COVID-19. On the study more broadly: There were acute and convalescent COVID-19 samples, and they came from the United States, Italy and Spain. PBMCs, B-cell-depleted T cells, or T cells provided the cDNA or gDNA that made up the material.

Assay used: immunoSEQ multiplex PCR; TCRdb lists only in-frame clones, some missing. The sample lists some 300,000 clones; 70% to 90% were seen once. V dropped 6 bases and J dropped 2; count of bases not matched to a gene: 7. Germline CDR1 reads SEHNR; CDR2 reads FQNEAQ (reference sequence). The CDR3 has 14 residues. Sequencing was carried out using peripheral blood. The J gene is TRBJ2-7, the V gene TRBV7-9; 7 bases match TRBD2. This clonotype originated in a woman in her 30s who had recovered from COVID-19. CDR3 region: CASSSSGGTYEQYF. DNA of the CDR3: TGTGCCAGCAGTTCCTCCGGGGGGACCTACGAGCAGTACTTC.